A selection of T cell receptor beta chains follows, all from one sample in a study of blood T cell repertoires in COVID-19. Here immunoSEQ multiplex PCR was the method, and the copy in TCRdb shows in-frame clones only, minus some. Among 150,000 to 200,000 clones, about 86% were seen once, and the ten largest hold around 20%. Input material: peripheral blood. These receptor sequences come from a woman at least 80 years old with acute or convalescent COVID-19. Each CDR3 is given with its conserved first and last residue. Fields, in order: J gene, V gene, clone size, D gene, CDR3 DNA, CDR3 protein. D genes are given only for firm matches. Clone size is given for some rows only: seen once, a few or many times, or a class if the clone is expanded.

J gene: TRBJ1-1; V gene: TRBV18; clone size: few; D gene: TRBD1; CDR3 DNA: TGTGCCAGCTCACCTAACCGACAGGGGGCGGAAGCTTTCTTT; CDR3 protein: CASSPNRQGAEAFF
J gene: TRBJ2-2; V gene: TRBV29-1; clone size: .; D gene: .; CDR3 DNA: TGCAGCGCAGGGACTTCTTACACCGGGGAGCTGTTTTTT; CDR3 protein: CSAGTSYTGELFF
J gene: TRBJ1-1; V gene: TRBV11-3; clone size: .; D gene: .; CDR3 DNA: TGTGCCAGCAGCTTAGAGTCTGGCATGAACACTGAAGCTTTCTTT; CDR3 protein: CASSLESGMNTEAFF
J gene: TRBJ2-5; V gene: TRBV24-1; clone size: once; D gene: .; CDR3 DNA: TGTGCCACCCAAGACACGAACCAAGAGACCCAGTACTTC; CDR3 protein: CATQDTNQETQYF
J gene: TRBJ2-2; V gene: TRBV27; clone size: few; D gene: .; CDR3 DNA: TGTGCCAGCAGTTATCAGGGGATCACCGGGGAGCTGTTTTTT; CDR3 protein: CASSYQGITGELFF
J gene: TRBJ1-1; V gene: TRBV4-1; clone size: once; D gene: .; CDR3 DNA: TGCGCCAGCAGCCAAAACGTCTGGGAGGGCACTGAAGCTTTCTTT; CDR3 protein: CASSQNVWEGTEAFF
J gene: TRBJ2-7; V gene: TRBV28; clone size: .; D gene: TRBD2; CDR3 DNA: TGTGCCAGCAAGCCCGGGGCGGGGGTCCACGAGCAGTACTTC; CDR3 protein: CASKPGAGVHEQYF
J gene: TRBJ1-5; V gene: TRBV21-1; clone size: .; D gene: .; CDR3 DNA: TGTGCCAGCAGCAAAGATGAGGGGGGACAGCCTAATCAGCCCCAGCATTTT; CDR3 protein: CASSKDEGGQPNQPQHF
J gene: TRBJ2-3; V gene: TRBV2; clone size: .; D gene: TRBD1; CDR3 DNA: TGTGCCAGCAGTCATACAGGGGCTCGTAGCACAGATACGCAGTATTTT; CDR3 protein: CASSHTGARSTDTQYF
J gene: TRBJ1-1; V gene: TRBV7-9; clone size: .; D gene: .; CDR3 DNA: TGTGCCAGCAGCGTATCCCAGGGTATGACTGAAGCTTTCTTT; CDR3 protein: CASSVSQGMTEAFF
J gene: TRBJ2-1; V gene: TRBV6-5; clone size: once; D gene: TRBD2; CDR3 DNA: TGTGCCACCCGGAAAGCGGGGGGCAATGAGCAGTTCTTC; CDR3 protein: CATRKAGGNEQFF
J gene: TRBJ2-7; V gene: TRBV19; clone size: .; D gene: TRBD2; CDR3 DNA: TGTGCCAGTAGTACGGGACTAGAGCAGTACTTC; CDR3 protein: CASSTGLEQYF
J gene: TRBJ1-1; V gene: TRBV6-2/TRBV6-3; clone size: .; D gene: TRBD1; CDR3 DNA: TGTGCCAGCAGCCCAGACAGGGTGGGTGAAGCTTTCTTT; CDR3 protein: CASSPDRVGEAFF
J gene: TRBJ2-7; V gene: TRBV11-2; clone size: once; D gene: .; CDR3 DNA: TGTGCCAGCAGCTCCGCTAGCGCACCCTACGAGCAGTACTTC; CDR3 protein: CASSSASAPYEQYF
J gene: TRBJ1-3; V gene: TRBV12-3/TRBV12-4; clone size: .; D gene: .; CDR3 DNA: TGTGCCAGCAGTGGCCAGGGTGGAGACACCATATATTTT; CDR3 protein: CASSGQGGDTIYF
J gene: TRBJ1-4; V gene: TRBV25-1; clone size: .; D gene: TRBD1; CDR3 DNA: TGTGCCAGCAGTGAACGGACAGGGCCTTGGGAAAAACTGTTTTTT; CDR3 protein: CASSERTGPWEKLFF
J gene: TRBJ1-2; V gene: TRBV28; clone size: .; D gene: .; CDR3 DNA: TGTGCCAGCAGCTCCGCCGGGTATGGCTACACCTTC; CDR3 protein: CASSSAGYGYTF
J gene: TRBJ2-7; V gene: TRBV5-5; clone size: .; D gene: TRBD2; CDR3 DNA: TGTGCCAGCAGCCGACCTAGCGGGAGGGCCGACGAGCAGTACTTC; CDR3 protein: CASSRPSGRADEQYF
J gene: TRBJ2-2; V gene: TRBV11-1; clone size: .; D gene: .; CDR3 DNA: TGTGCCAGCAGCTTAATGCGGGGCGGGGAGCTGTTTTTT; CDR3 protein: CASSLMRGGELFF
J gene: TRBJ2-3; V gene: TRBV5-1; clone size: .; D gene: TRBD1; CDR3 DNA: TGCGCCAGCAGAAGATGGGCGGGGACAGGGGGCACAGATACGCAGTATTTT; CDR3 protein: CASRRWAGTGGTDTQYF
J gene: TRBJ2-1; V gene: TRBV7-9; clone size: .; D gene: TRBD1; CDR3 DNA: TGTGCCAGCAGCCGACAGGGGGCCTCCTACAATGAGCAGTTCTTC; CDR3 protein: CASSRQGASYNEQFF
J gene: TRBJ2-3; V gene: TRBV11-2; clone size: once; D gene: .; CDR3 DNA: TGTGCCAGCAGCTTACGGTTGAGAACAGATACGCAGTATTTT; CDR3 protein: CASSLRLRTDTQYF
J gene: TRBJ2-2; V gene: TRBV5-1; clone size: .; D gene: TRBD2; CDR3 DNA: TGCGCCAGCAGCTTGACGGGAGGGAGGACCGGGGAGCTGTTTTTT; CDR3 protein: CASSLTGGRTGELFF
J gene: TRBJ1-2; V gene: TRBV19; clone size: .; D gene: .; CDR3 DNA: TGTGCCAGTACCAATTGGGAGACTAGAGGCTACACCTTC; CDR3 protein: CASTNWETRGYTF
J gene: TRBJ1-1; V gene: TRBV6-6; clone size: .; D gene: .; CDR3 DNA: TGTGCCAGCAGTTACTTGGACAACGACGCTTTCTTT; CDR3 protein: CASSYLDNDAFF
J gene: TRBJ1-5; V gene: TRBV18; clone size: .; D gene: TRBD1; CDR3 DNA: TGTGCCAGCTCACCTTCCTTGACAGGGTCGTTTCAGCCCCAGCATTTT; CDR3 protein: CASSPSLTGSFQPQHF
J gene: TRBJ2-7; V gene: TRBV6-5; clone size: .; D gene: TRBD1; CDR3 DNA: TGTGCCAGTGAAAAAGGTGACAGGGCCTACGAGCAGTACTTC; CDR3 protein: CASEKGDRAYEQYF
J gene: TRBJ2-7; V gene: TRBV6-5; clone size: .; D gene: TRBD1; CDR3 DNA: TGTGCCAGCAGTACCCGGGACAGCCGTTCTAACGAGCAGTACTTC; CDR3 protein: CASSTRDSRSNEQYF
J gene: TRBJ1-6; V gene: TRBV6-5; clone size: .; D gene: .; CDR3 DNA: TGTGCCAGCCTTGCCGGGACAAGAGGTTATTCACCCCTCCACTTT; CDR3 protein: CASLAGTRGYSPLHF
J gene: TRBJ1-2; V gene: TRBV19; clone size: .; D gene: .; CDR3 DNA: TGTGCCAGTAGTATACAGGGGATAAACTATGGCTACACCTTC; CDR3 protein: CASSIQGINYGYTF
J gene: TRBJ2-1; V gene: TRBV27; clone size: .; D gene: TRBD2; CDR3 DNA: TGTGCCAGCAAGGGGAGCGGGGGGGATTCCTACAATGAGCAGTTCTTC; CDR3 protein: CASKGSGGDSYNEQFF
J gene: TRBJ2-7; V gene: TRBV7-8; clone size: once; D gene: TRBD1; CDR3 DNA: TGTGCCAGCAGCTTAGGACAGGGTTATTACTACGAGCAGTACTTC; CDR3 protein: CASSLGQGYYYEQYF
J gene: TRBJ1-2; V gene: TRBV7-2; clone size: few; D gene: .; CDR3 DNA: TGTGCCAGCAGCTCCTCAAAACCACTAAACTATGGCTACACCTTC; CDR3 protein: CASSSSKPLNYGYTF
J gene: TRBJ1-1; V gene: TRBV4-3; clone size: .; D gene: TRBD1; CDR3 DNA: TGCGCCAGCAGCCAAGAACCGGTCGACAGGGGGGGTGAAGCTTTCTTT; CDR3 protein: CASSQEPVDRGGEAFF
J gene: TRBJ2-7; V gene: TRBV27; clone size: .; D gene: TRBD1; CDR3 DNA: TGTGCCAGCAGTCTCAAGACAGGGGGTTTATACGAGCAGTACTTC; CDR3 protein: CASSLKTGGLYEQYF
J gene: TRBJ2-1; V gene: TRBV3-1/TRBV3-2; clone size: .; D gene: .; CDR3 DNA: TGTGCCAGCAGCCAAGATCTAGACAATGAGCAGTTCTTC; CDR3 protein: CASSQDLDNEQFF
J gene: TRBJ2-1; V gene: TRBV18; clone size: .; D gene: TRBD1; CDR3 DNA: TGTGCCAGCTCTCCCGGGACAGGGGCGACAAATGAGCAGTTCTTC; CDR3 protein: CASSPGTGATNEQFF
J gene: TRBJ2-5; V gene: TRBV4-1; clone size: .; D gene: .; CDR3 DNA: TGCGCCAGCAGGTCATCCGGGGGGCCCATCCAGGAGACCCAGTACTTC; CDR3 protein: CASRSSGGPIQETQYF
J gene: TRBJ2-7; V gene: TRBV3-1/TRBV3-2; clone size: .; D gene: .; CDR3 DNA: TGTGCCAGCAGCCAAGTGGCGACTGAATCCTACGAGCAGTACTTC; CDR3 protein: CASSQVATESYEQYF
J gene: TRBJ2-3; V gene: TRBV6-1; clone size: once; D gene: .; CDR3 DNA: TGTGCCAGCAGTGACCTTGGGGCCCGCACAGATACGCAGTATTTT; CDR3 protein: CASSDLGARTDTQYF
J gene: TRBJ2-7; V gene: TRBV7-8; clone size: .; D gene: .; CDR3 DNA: TGTGCCAGCAGCTTAGCCGGACAAGAATACGAGCAGTACTTC; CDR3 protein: CASSLAGQEYEQYF
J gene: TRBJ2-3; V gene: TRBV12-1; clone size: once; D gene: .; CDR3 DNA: TGTGCCAGCAGCTTTGAATTAGCGGGAGGGCCAAACACAGATACGCAGTATTTT; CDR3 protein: CASSFELAGGPNTDTQYF
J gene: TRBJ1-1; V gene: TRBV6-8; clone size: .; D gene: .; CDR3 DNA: TGTGCCAGCAACCACGCGGGGGCTTGGGAGGAGAACACTGAAGCTTTCTTT; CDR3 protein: CASNHAGAWEENTEAFF
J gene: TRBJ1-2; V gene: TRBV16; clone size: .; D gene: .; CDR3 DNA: TGTGCCAGCAGCCAAAAAGGAACGGGGAACTATGGCTACACCTTC; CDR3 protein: CASSQKGTGNYGYTF
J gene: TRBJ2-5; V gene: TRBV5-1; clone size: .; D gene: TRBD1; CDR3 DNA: TGCGCCAGCAGCTTGGCCGACAGGGGGGTAGAGACCCAGTACTTC; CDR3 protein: CASSLADRGVETQYF
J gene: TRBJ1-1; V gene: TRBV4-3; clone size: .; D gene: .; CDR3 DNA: TGCGCCAGCAGCCAACAACCCGGCACTGAAGCTTTCTTT; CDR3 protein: CASSQQPGTEAFF
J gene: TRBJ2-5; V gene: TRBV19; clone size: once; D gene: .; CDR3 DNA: TGTGCCAGTAATACCGGACAATACAGCGAGACCCAGTACTTC; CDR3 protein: CASNTGQYSETQYF
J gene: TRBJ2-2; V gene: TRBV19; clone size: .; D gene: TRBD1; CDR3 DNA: TGTGCCAGTAGTACTGGGACAGCGAACACCGGGGAGCTGTTTTTT; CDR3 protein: CASSTGTANTGELFF
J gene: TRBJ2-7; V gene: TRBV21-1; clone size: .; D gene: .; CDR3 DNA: TGTGCCAGCAGCGCGGACGAGCAGTACTTC; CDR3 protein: CASSADEQYF
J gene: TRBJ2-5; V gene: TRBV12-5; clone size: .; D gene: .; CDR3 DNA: TGTGCTAGTGCCCCGCCGACAGTTAAAGAGACCCAGTACTTC; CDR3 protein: CASAPPTVKETQYF
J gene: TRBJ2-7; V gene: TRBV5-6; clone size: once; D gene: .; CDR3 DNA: TGTGCCAGCAGCTTGCTTCTCTCGGAGATCTACGAGCAGTACTTC; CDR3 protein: CASSLLLSEIYEQYF
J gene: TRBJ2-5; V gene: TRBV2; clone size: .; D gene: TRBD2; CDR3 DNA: TGTGCCAGCAGTGAAGTGGGGGGGAAGACCCAGTACTTC; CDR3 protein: CASSEVGGKTQYF
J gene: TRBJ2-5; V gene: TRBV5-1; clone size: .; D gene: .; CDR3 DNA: TGCGCCAGCAGCTTGGAAGGGGCATTACAAGAGACCCAGTACTTC; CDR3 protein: CASSLEGALQETQYF
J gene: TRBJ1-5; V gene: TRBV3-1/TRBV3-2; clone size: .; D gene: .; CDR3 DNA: TGTGCCAGCAGCCCTGCGTGGAATCAGCCCCAGCATTTT; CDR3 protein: CASSPAWNQPQHF